This T cell receptor (beta chain) was found in a study of T-cell reconstitution after alpha-beta-depleted transplantation in children. Whole-study results and caveats: Recipient T cells and thymic progenitors that survived were the source of the high TCRbeta diversity seen at day 60 in some patients. T-cell numbers and diversity one year post-transplant derived largely from freshly generated T cells. After transplant, at about two months, alpha-beta T cells were reportedly derived from several hundred expanded graft clones.

As to this clonotype: The antigen remains undetermined.

The germline CDR1 and CDR2 sequences are SGHAT and FQNNGV. This CDR3 is 18 amino acids long. V trimming: 1 base; J trimming: 7 bases; junction bases outside the gene matches: 15. As it was prepared, the TCRbeta library received unique molecular identifiers. A single record per CDR3 protein comes from TCRdb applying MiXCR to the PCR reads. Of about 870,000 distinct CDR3 sequences in the sample, 15% to 20% were seen once. The receptor was derived from a male patient aged 10 to 17 who had a stem cell transplant for acute lymphoblastic leukemia, so the T cells may come from the graft donor. This chain uses TRBV11-2 with TRBJ2-1; 8 positions match TRBD2. The material sequenced was PBMCs, mostly from graft donor cells, taken 360 days after TCRalphabeta/CD19-depleted stem cell transplant. CDR3 loop: CASSLVLHGFREGNEQFF. As DNA, the CDR3 is TGTGCCAGCAGCTTAGTACTCCACGGGTTCCGGGAGGGTAATGAGCAGTTCTTC. The whole variable domain, remainder taken from reference TRBV11-2 and TRBJ2-1, is EAGVAQSPRYKIIEKRQSVAFWCNPISGHATLYWYQQILGQGPKLLIQFQNNGVVDDSQLPKDRFSAERLKGVDSTLKIQPAKLEDSAVYLCASSLVLHGFREGNEQFFGPGTRLTVL.